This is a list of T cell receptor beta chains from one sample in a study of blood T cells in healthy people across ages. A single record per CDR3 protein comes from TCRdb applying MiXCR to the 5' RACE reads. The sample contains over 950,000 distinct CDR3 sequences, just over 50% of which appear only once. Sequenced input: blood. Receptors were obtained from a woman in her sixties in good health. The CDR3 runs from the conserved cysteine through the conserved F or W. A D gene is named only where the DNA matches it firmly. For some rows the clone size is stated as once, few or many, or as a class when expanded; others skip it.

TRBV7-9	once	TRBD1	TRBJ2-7	CASSPLYSTGVEQYF	TGTGCCAGCAGCCCCCTTTACTCTACAGGGGTCGAGCAGTACTTC
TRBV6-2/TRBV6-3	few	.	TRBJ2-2	CASTNRPNTGELFF	TGTGCCAGCACCAACAGGCCTAACACCGGGGAGCTGTTTTTT
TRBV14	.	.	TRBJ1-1	CASSLDLGLNTEAFF	TGTGCCAGCAGCCTTGACCTCGGCCTGAACACTGAAGCTTTCTTT
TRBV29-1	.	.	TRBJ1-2	CSVGTSGLANYGYTF	TGCAGCGTTGGCACATCGGGGCTAGCTAACTATGGCTACACCTTC
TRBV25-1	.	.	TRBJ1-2	CASSDGPRWDPYGYTF	TGTGCCAGCAGTGACGGGCCCCGATGGGACCCATATGGCTACACCTTC
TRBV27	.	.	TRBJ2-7	CASSLFVGYEQYF	TGTGCCAGCAGTTTATTTGTGGGCTATGAGCAGTACTTC
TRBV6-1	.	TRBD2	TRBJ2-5	CASGEASGTRETQYF	TGTGCCAGCGGGGAAGCTAGCGGGACTCGGGAGACCCAGTACTTC
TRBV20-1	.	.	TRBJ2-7	CSAEASSYEQYF	TGCAGTGCTGAGGCGAGCTCCTACGAGCAGTACTTC
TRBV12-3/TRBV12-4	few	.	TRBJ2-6	CASSLGTGRVGANVLTF	TGTGCCAGCAGTTTAGGGACCGGTAGGGTTGGGGCCAACGTCCTGACTTTC
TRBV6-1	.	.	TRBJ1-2	CASTEVGLDYGYTF	TGTGCCAGCACCGAGGTGGGGTTGGACTATGGCTACACCTTC
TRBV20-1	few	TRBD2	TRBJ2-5	CSVFRTSLVGQETQYF	TGCAGTGTTTTCAGGACTAGCCTGGTGGGCCAAGAGACCCAGTACTTC
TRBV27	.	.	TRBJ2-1	CASSFAGFSSYNEQFF	TGTGCCAGCAGTTTCGCTGGCTTCAGCTCCTACAATGAGCAGTTCTTC
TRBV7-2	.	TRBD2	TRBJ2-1	CASRDNSGRGSYNEQFF	TGTGCCAGTCGGGACAATAGCGGGAGAGGGTCCTACAATGAGCAGTTCTTC
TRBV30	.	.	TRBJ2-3	CAWSGRVGDTQYF	TGTGCCTGGAGTGGCAGGGTAGGAGATACGCAGTATTTT
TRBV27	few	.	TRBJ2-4	CASSLVGMAKNIQYF	TGTGCCAGCAGTTTAGTCGGGATGGCCAAAAACATTCAGTACTTC
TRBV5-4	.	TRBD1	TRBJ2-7	CASSLASTGGYDEQYF	TGTGCCAGCAGCTTGGCCTCGACAGGGGGCTACGACGAGCAGTACTTC
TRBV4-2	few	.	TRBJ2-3	CASSPEVGLRTDTQYF	TGTGCCAGCAGCCCCGAGGTGGGTCTGCGGACAGATACGCAGTATTTT
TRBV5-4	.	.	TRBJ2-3	CASSLPRADTQYF	TGTGCCAGCAGCTTGCCTAGGGCAGATACGCAGTATTTT
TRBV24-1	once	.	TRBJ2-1	CVTSDPTSRLGFDNEQFF	TGTGTCACCAGTGACCCAACAAGCCGACTAGGGTTTGACAATGAGCAGTTCTTC
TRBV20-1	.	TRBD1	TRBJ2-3	CSATRTGGGDTQYF	TGCAGTGCAACCCGGACAGGGGGAGGGGATACGCAGTATTTT
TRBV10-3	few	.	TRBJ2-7	CATRQGTEAYEQYF	TGTGCCACCAGGCAAGGGACGGAAGCCTACGAGCAGTACTTC
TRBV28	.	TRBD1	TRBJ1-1	CASGEGAQYTEAFF	TGTGCCAGCGGAGAGGGGGCGCAGTACACTGAAGCTTTCTTT
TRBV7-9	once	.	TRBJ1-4	CASSLASTANEKLFF	TGTGCCAGCAGCTTAGCCTCGACAGCGAATGAAAAACTGTTTTTT
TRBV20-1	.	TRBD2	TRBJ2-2	CSARGTSGRGGGELFF	TGCAGTGCTAGGGGGACTAGCGGGAGGGGTGGCGGGGAGCTGTTTTTT
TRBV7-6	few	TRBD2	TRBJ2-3	CASSLAGSGRSTDTQYF	TGTGCCAGCAGCTTGGCCGGTAGCGGGAGGAGTACAGATACGCAGTATTTT
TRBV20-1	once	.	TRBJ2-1	CSARDRSGSSYNGQFF	TGCAGTGCTAGAGATCGATCGGGGAGCTCCTACAATGGGCAGTTCTTC
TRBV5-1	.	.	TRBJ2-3	CASSLASAEADTQYF	TGCGCCAGCAGCTTGGCCTCCGCGGAGGCAGATACGCAGTATTTT
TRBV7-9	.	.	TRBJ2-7	CASSLVALSSYNEQYF	TGTGCCAGCAGCTTAGTCGCCCTTAGCTCCTACAATGAGCAGTACTTC
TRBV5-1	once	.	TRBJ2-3	CASRINTDTQYF	TGCGCCAGCAGGATCAACACAGATACGCAGTATTTT
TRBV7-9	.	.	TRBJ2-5	CASSPIPRGAVYNEQYF	TGTGCCAGCAGCCCGATACCCAGGGGCGCAGTTTACAATGAGCAGTACTTC
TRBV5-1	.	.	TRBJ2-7	CASRSDGSYEQYF	TGCGCCAGCAGATCGGACGGTTCCTACGAGCAGTACTTC
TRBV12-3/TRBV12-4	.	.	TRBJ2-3	CASRRRQGGDTQYF	TGTGCCAGTAGAAGACGACAGGGAGGAGATACGCAGTATTTT
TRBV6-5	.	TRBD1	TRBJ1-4	CASSYRRGQGELFF	TGTGCCAGCAGTTACCGTCGGGGACAGGGGGAACTGTTTTTT
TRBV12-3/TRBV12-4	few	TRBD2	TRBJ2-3	CASSPPSGKSTDTQYF	TGTGCCAGCAGTCCACCTAGCGGGAAGAGCACAGATACGCAGTATTTT
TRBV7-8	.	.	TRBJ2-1	CASSPVGGPLSSYNEQFF	TGTGCCAGCTCCCCAGTCGGGGGGCCCCTGAGCTCCTACAATGAGCAGTTCTTC
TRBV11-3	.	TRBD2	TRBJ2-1	CASSSSAGGLGGEQFF	TGTGCCAGCAGCTCGTCAGCGGGAGGACTAGGAGGTGAGCAGTTCTTC
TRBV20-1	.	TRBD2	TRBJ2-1	CSARGTSGRTYNEQFF	TGCAGTGCTAGAGGTACTAGCGGCAGAACATACAATGAGCAGTTCTTC
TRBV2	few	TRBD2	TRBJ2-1	CASSYLGLALWNEQFF	TGTGCCAGCAGTTACCTTGGACTAGCTCTTTGGAATGAGCAGTTCTTC
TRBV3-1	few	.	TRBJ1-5	CASSGPGLQPQHF	TGTGCCAGCAGCGGTCCCGGGTTACAGCCCCAGCATTTT
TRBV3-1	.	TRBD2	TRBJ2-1	CASSREASGIHEQFF	TGTGCCAGCAGCCGGGAGGCTAGCGGGATCCATGAGCAGTTCTTC